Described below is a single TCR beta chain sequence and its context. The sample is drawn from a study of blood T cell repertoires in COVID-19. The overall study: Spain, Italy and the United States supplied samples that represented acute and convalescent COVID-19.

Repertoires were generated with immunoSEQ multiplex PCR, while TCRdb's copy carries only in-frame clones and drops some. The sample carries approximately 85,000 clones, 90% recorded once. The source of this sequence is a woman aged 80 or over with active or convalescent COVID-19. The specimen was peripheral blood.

The chain's CDR3 is CASSWGQTLQETQYF. CDR3 DNA sequence: TGTGCCAGCAGCTGGGGACAGACACTCCAAGAGACCCAGTACTTC. The V gene is TRBV7-8, the J gene TRBJ2-5; 7 bases are shared with TRBD1. Germline V gene sequence: CDR1 SGHVS, CDR2 FQNEAQ. The CDR3 contains 15 residues. Losses at the gene ends were 4 bases for V and 1 base for J; bases not matched to a gene: 6.